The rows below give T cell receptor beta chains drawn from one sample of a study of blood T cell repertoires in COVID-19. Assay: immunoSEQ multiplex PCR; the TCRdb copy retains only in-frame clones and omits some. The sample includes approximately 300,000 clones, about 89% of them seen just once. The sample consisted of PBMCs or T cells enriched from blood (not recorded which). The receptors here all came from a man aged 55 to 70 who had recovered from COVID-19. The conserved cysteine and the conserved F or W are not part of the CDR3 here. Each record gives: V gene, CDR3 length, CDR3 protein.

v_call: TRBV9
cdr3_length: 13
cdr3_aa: ASSLQGQAYNEQF

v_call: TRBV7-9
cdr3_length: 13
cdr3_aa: ASSLGGQGRTEAF

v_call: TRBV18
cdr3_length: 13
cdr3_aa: ASSPSDRGNQPQH

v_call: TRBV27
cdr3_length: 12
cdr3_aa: ASSLIPRGEKLF

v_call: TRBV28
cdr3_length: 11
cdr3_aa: ASSLGGEETQY

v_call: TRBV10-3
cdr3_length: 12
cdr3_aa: ATLAGAFGTEAF

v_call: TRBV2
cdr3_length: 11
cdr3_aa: ASGGQVSYEQY

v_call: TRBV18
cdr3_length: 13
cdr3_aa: ASSFGTGGYNEQF

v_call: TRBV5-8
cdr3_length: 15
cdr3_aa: ASTLRVLSSGANVLT

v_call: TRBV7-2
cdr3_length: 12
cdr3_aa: ASSPRQFNYGYT

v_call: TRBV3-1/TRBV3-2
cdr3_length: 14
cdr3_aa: ASSLRGSGSLDTQY

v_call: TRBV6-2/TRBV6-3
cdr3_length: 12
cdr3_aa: ASSYRTGGTEAF

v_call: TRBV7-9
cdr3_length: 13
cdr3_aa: ASSQADRGGNEQF

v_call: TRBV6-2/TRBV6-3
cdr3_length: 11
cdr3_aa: ASSPDGVRGYT

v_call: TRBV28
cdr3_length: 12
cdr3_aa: ASSLDSLGYGYT

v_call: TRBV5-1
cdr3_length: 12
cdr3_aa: ASSHDRTNYGYT

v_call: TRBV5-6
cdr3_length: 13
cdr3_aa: ASSPRRGLGYGYT

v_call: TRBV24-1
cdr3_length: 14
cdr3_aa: ATSDLNTRGTGELF

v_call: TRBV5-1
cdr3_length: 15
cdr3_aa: ASSTIKGGSVYNEQF

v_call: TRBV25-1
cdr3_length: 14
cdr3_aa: ASSGDRGRRDEKLF

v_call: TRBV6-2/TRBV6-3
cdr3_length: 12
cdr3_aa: ASSWDYPSYEQY

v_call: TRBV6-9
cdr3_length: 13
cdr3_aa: ASSYSSCSYNEQF

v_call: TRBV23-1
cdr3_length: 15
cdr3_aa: ASSQSPGTGKADTQY

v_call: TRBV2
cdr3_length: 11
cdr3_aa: ASPKSVEETQY

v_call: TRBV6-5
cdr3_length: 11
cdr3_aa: ASRQGYNQPQH

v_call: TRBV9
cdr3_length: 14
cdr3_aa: ASSISSGKGAGELF

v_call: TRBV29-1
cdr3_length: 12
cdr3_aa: SVLAGGNTGELF

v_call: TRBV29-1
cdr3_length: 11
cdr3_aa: SVDGTGLDTQY

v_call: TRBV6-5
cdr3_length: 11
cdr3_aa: ASSYSRGEKLF

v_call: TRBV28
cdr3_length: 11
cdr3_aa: ASRQGAEEKLF

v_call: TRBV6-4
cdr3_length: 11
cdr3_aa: ASSGQVNNEQF

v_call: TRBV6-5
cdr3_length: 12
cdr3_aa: ASSYRGLITEAF

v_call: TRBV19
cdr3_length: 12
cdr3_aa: ASSIPGGTGELF

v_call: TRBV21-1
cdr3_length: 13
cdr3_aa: ASTGRAKGNQPQH

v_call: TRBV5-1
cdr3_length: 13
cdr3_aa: ASAGQGAATGELF

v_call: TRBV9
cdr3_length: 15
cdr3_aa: ASSRLGMRRGPNEQF

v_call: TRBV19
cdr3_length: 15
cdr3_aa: ASSIVRSRDSRTEAF

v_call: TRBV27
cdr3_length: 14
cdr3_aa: ASSSLGAVGNQPQH

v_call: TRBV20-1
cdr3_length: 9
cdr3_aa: SVRTPNIQY

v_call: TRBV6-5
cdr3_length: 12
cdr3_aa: ASSYGASTDTQY

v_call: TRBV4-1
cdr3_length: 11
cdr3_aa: ASSFRPEGEQY

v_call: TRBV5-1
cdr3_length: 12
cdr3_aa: ASSLGTSGRTQF

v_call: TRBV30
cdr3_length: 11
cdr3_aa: AWTLNRVDGYT

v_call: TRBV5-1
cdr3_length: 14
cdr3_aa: ASSFIGTSNTGELF

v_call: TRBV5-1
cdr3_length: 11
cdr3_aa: ASSLQDTGELF

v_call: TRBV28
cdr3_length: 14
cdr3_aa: ASSSGQGAPIGKLF

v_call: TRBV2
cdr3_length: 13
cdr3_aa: ASRIYRGENSPLH

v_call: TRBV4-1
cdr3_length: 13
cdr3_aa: ASSQDSTLGIEAF

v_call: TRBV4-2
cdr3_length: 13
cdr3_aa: ASSQYAGGVGEQF

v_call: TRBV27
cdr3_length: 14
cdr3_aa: ASRTPGTGFRDEQF

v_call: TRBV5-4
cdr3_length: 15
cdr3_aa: ASSSTLSGSDTGELF

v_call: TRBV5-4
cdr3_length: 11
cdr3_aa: ASSGGAGQPQH

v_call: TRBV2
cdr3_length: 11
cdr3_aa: ASRANMNTEAF

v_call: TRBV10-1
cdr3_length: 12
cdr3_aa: ASRGHRINYGYT

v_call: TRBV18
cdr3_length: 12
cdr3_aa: ASSPLQGISPLH

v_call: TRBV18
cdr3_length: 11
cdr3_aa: ASSPTREDTQY